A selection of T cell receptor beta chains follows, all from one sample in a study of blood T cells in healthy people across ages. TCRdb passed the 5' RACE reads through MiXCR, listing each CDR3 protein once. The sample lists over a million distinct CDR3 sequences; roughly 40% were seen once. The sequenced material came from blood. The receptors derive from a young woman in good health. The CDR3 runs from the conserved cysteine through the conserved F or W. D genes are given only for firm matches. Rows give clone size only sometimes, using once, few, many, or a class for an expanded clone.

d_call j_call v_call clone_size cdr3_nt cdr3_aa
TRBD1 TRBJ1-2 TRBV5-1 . TGCGCCAGCAGCAGAGGGGACAGGGAGGAAGTCGGCTACACCTTC CASSRGDREEVGYTF
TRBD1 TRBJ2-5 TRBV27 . TGTGCCAGCAGCCCCCTTTTGGGACAGGACGCCCGGACCCAGTACTTC CASSPLLGQDARTQYF
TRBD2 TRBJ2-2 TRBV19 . TGTGCCGGTAGTATAGGGACTAGCGGGAACACCGGGGAGCTGTTTTTT CAGSIGTSGNTGELFF
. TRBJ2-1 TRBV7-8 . TGTGCCAGCAGCCATAGCCGGGATCGATACGAGCAGTTCTTC CASSHSRDRYEQFF
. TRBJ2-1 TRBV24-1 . TGTGCCACCAGTGATTCCCCTCCCTACAATGAGCAGTTCTTC CATSDSPPYNEQFF
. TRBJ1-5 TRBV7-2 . TGTGCCAGCGGATCTAATAGCAATCAGCCCCAGCATTTT CASGSNSNQPQHF
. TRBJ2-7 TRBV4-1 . TGCGCCAGCAGCTACCAGGCGGGGTCTTACAATGAGCAGTACTTC CASSYQAGSYNEQYF
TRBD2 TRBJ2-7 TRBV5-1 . TGCGCCAGCAGCTTGGTAGCGGGAGGACCGGACTACTCCTACGAGCAGTACTTC CASSLVAGGPDYSYEQYF
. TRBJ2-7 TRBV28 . TGTGCCAGCAGCTCCTCGGGCGCAACACCCTCCTACGAGCAGTACTTC CASSSSGATPSYEQYF
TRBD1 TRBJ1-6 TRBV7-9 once TGTGCCAGCAGCCTAGCCAGGACAGGGGGCAGTTCACCCCTCCACTTT CASSLARTGGSSPLHF
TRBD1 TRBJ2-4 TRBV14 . TGTGCCAGCAGCCTTTACCGGGACAGGGTTACTCTTGTGGAGCAGTACTTC CASSLYRDRVTLVEQYF
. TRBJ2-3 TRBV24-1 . TGTGCCACCAGTGATTCGGGGACAGATACGCAGTATTTT CATSDSGTDTQYF
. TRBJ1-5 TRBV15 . TGTGCCACCAGCAGAGAGGGCAATCAGCCCCAGCATTTT CATSREGNQPQHF
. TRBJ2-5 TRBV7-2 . TGTGCCAGCAGCTTAATTTACGGTGGTGACAGTCTGGGGACCCAGTACTTC CASSLIYGGDSLGTQYF
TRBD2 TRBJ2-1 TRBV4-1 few TGCGCCAGCAGCCAAACAGCGGGGAACTACAATGAGCAGTTCTTC CASSQTAGNYNEQFF
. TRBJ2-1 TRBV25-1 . TGTGCCAGCAGTGAGGCCCGGACGACAAGGGAGACCCAGTTCTTC CASSEARTTRETQFF
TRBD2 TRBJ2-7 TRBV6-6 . TGTGCCAGCAGGGCTAGCGGGGGCACATGGAATGAGCAGTACTTC CASRASGGTWNEQYF
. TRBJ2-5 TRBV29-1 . TGCAGCGTTGAGGGGGGTGTAGAGACCCAGTACTTC CSVEGGVETQYF
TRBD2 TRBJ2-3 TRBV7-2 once TGTGCCAGCAGACGCGGGAGTTCAGATACGCAGTATTTT CASRRGSSDTQYF
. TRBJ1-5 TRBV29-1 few TGCAGCGTTGTGGTGATCGCGATCACAAGCAATCAGCCCCAGCATTTT CSVVVIAITSNQPQHF
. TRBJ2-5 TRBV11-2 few TGTGCCAGCAGCTTATACGCGGAGACCCAGTACTTC CASSLYAETQYF
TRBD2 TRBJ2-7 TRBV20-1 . TGCAGTGCTAGAGATACTAGCGGTACCCCCTACGAGCAGTACTTC CSARDTSGTPYEQYF
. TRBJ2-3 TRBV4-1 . TGCGCCAGCAGCCAAGTTCAACGGGAGAGCACAGATACGCAGTATTTT CASSQVQRESTDTQYF
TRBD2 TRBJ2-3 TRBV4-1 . TGCGCCAGCAGGACATCTCGGGGGGGCCCAGATACGCAGTATTTT CASRTSRGGPDTQYF
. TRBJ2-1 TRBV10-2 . TGCGCCAGCAGTGAGTCGGGTCCAGCGTACAATGAGCAGTTCTTC CASSESGPAYNEQFF
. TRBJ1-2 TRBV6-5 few TGTGCCAGCAGTTACGACAGTATTAGGGGCTATGGCTACACCTTC CASSYDSIRGYGYTF
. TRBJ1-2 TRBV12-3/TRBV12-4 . TGTGCCCCGCCCGACGGGGGTAGGTATGGCTACACCTTC CAPPDGGRYGYTF
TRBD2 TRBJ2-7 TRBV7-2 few TGTGCCAGCAGCACTAGCGGCAATGAGCAGTACTTC CASSTSGNEQYF
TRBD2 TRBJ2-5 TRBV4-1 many TGCGCCAGCAGCCGCGGGACTACCCAAGAGACCCAGTACTTC CASSRGTTQETQYF